This entry describes one T cell receptor (beta chain). The germline CDR1 and CDR2 sequences are LNHDA and SQIVND (reference sequence). The V and J ends lost 0 bases and 7 bases respectively, with 8 bases between them. The CDR3 loop spans 13 amino acids. TCRdb ran MiXCR on the 5' RACE reads and lists one entry per CDR3 protein. The sample holds 300,000 to 400,000 distinct CDR3 sequences, under 15% seen once. This sample is drawn from a study of T cells after yellow fever vaccination. Material: CD4+ T cells sorted from PBMCs, obtained 15 days after the yellow fever booster vaccination. The J gene is TRBJ2-3, the V gene TRBV19, with D tentatively TRBD1 (5 bases). The sequence came from a man between 18 and 29 years old who received the YFV17D yellow fever vaccine. CDR3 loop: CASSIETENTQYF. DNA for the CDR3: TGTGCCAGTAGTATAGAGACAGAAAATACGCAGTATTTT.